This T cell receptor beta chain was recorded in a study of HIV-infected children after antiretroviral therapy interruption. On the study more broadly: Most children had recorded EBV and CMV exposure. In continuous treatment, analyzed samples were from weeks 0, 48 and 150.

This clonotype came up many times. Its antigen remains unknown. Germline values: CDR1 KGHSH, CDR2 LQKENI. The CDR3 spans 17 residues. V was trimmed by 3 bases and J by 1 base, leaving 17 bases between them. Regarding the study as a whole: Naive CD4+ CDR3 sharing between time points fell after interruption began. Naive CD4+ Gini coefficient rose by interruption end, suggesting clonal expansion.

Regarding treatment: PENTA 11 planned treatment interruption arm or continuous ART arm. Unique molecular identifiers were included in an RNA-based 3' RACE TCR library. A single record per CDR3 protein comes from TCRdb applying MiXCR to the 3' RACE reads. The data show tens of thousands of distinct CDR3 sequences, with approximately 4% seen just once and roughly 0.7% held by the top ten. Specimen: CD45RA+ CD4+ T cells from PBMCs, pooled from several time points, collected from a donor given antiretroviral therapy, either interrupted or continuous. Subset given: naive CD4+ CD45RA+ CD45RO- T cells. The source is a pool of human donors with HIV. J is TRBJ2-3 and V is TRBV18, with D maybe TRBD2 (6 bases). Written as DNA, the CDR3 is TGTGCCAGCTCACCTGGACTATCCCACTACGGCACAGATACGCAGTATTTT. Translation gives CASSPGLSHYGTDTQYF.